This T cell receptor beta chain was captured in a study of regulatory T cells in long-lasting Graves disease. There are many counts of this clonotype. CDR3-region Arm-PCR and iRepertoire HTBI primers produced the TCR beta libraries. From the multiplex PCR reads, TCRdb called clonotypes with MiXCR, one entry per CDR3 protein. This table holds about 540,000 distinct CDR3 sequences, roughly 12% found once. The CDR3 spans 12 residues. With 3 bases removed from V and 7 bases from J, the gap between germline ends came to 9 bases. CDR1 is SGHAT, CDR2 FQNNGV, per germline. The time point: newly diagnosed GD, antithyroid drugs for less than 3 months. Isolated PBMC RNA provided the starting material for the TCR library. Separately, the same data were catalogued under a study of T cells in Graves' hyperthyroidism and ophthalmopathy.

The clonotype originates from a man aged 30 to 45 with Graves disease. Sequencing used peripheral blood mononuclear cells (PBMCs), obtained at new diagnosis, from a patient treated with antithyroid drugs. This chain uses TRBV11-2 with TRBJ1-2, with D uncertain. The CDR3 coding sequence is TGTGCCAGCAGCTTCGGGGAGCGTGGCTACACCTTC. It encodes CASSFGERGYTF.